These 23 T cell receptor beta chains were all obtained from the same sample, sequenced in a study of blood T cell repertoires in COVID-19. Only in-frame clones appear in the TCRdb table, and some are missing; sequencing was by immunoSEQ multiplex PCR. Of some 190,000 clones detected, about 80% appear once; the ten largest clones hold about 8.3%. Sequenced input: peripheral blood. These receptors came from a woman older than 75 with COVID-19, enrolled during active disease.

The V and J genes are TRBV11-2 and TRBJ2-1, with 11 nucleotides matching TRBD2. Germline CDR1 SGHAT, CDR2 FQNNGV. V trimming: 6 bases; J trimming: 10 bases; junction bases outside the gene matches: 14. This CDR3 region has 16 residues. DNA for the CDR3: TGTGCCAGCAGGTCAGACGTACTAGCGGGAGAGGACGAGCAGTTCTTC. It specifies CASRSDVLAGEDEQFF.

The chain links TRBV5-1 to TRBJ1-5; D remains unclear. There are 13 residues in the CDR3. Germline V CDR1 and CDR2: SGHRS, YFSETQ. The V gene lost 2 bases and the J gene lost 3 bases, with 6 bases spanning the gap. CDR3 amino acids: CASSFNFNQPQHF. The CDR3 bases are TGCGCCAGCAGCTTTAATTTCAATCAGCCCCAGCATTTT.

The chain employs TRBV18 and TRBJ2-5; unclear D gene. Germline-derived CDR1 and CDR2 are KGHSH and LQKENI. This CDR3 is 15 amino acids long. The V and J ends lost 0 bases and 5 bases respectively, with 13 bases between them. In DNA, the CDR3 is TGTGCCAGCTCACCACCGATGATAGCCGGGGAGACCCAGTACTTC. It is translated as CASSPPMIAGETQYF.

V and J are TRBV18 and TRBJ1-2; TRBD1 aligns across 10 bases. The ends lost 1 base at V and 0 bases at J; junction bases unmatched: 14. The CDR3 sequence is 20 residues long. The germline V gene has CDR1 KGHSH and CDR2 LQKENI. The CDR3 sequence: CASSPRVGTGVEGANYGYTF. The CDR3 DNA sequence: TGTGCCAGCTCACCACGTGTAGGGACAGGGGTTGAAGGAGCTAACTATGGCTACACCTTC.

The chain recombines TRBV21-1 with TRBJ1-2; the table's D call, TRBD1, was not checked against the DNA. TRBV21-1 is marked as a pseudogene. The CDR3 is made up of 16 amino acids. In DNA, the CDR3 is TGTGCCACCAGGGTGGGATTCCAGGGGGGAAACTATGGCTACACCTTC. Translated: CATRVGFQGGNYGYTF.

This clone appeared a single time. The chain couples TRBV19 to TRBJ1-1; 7 bases are a match to TRBD1. Trimming removed 5 bases from V and 1 base from J; junction bases left unmatched: 4. CDR1 is LNHDA and CDR2 is SQIVND in the germline V gene (reference sequence). The CDR3 has 14 residues. The CDR3 spells CASSGGQPNTEAFF. The CDR3 DNA reads as TGTGCCAGTAGTGGGGGACAGCCGAACACTGAAGCTTTCTTT.

The V call is TRBV6-6, the J call TRBJ2-3, with TRBD1 matching over 8 bases. With V trimmed by 3 bases and J by 6 bases, 11 bases remained unmatched. Germline CDR1 and CDR2: MNHNY and SVGAGI (reference sequence). CDR3 length: 16 residues. The CDR3 DNA follows: TGTGCCAGCAGTTATATGGACAGGGAACCGACGGATACGCAGTATTTT. This gives the protein CASSYMDREPTDTQYF.

The chain couples TRBV18 to TRBJ2-1, with a weak D call TRBD2 (5 bases). Per the germline V gene, CDR1 is KGHSH and CDR2 is LQKENI. This CDR3 region has 16 residues. V was shortened by 3 bases and J by 0 bases, with 12 bases between the two germline ends. The CDR3 coding sequence is TGTGCCAGCTCACCGGCCCGGAGGAGCTCCTACAATGAGCAGTTCTTC. Its protein is CASSPARRSSYNEQFF.

J is TRBJ1-3 and V is TRBV5-1, with 9 nucleotides matching TRBD1. The CDR3 loop spans 16 amino acids. V was pared by 0 bases and J by 4 bases, with 5 bases of the junction left unmatched. Per the germline V gene, CDR1 is SGHRS and CDR2 is YFSETQ. This chain's CDR3 is CASSLAGTGFGNTIYF. DNA for the CDR3: TGCGCCAGCAGCTTGGCGGGGACAGGGTTCGGAAACACCATATATTTT.

This clone was detected only once. The rearrangement joins TRBV9 to TRBJ1-2, with 9 nucleotides matching TRBD1. Germline CDR1 and CDR2: SGDLS and YYNGEE. J gave up 7 bases and V 4 bases, and 8 bases lay outside the gene matches. The CDR3 is 14 residues long. The CDR3 protein is CASSPGTGISGYTF. CDR3 DNA: TGTGCCAGCAGCCCAGGGACAGGGATTAGTGGCTACACCTTC.

J is TRBJ2-5 and V is TRBV5-1; TRBD2 agrees at 10 bases. Germline V gives CDR1 SGHRS, CDR2 YFSETQ. CDR3 size: 17 residues. Trimming removed 0 bases from V and 2 bases from J; junction bases left unmatched: 7. CDR3 DNA sequence: TGCGCCAGCAGCTTGGCCCTAGCGGGAGCGCTACAAGAGACCCAGTACTTC. This encodes CASSLALAGALQETQYF.

As to this clone: The sample carries other DNA sequences with the same CDR3. This chain links TRBV6-4 with TRBJ1-5; D call uncertain. V was trimmed by 7 bases and J by 7 bases, leaving 23 bases between them. CDR1 MRHNA and CDR2 SNTAGT come from the germline V gene. The CDR3 spans 16 residues. The CDR3 sequence is CASISGFGGEGQPQHF. In DNA form, the CDR3 reads TGTGCCAGCATCTCCGGGTTTGGCGGGGAGGGCCAGCCCCAGCATTTT.

The chain has TRBV19 and TRBJ1-5, with TRBD1 identical over 8 bases. The germline gives CDR1 LNHDA, CDR2 SQIVND (reference sequence). V was clipped by 1 base and J by 7 bases; unmatched bases: 6. CDR3 length equals 15 residues. The chain's CDR3 is CASSIGTGSRQPQHF. The CDR3 DNA reads as TGTGCCAGTAGTATAGGGACAGGGAGTCGGCAGCCCCAGCATTTT.

CDR3 DNA sequence: TGTGCCAGCAGCGGAGGAATCCCGGGACAGATCTATGGCTACACCTTC. Amino acids: CASSGGIPGQIYGYTF. This chain connects TRBV9 to TRBJ1-2, with 7 bases identical to TRBD1. Germline lookup yields CDR1 SGDLS and CDR2 YYNGEE. This CDR3 has 16 amino acids. Trimming at V came to 3 bases and at J to 4 bases, leaving 12 bases not matched to a gene. The variable domain in full, with the rest retrieved from reference TRBV9 and TRBJ1-2, is DSGVTQTPKHLITATGQRVTLRCSPRSGDLSVYWYQQSLDQGLQFLIQYYNGEERAKGNILERFSAQQFPDLHSELNLSSLELGDSALYFCASSGGIPGQIYGYTFGSGTRLTVV.

CDR3 in amino acids: CSASRTSGDPGEQYF. The CDR3 nucleotides are TGCAGTGCTAGTAGGACTAGCGGGGATCCGGGCGAGCAGTACTTC. The gene calls are TRBV20-1 and TRBJ2-7; 12 bases match TRBD2. The junction had 9 bases not matched to a gene; V was cut back by 3 bases and J by 6 bases. Germline V gene data show CDR1 as DFQATT and CDR2 as SNEGSKA (reference sequence). There are 15 residues in the CDR3.

This clone was detected only once. The chain links TRBV9 to TRBJ1-6, with TRBD1 matching over 8 bases. This CDR3 contains 16 residues. Unmatched junction bases numbered 9, after V lost 2 bases and J lost 8 bases. The germline gives CDR1 SGDLS, CDR2 YYNGEE. The CDR3 sequence is CASSVSIGQGDSPLHF. The CDR3 DNA is TGTGCCAGCAGCGTCAGTATTGGACAGGGTGATTCACCCCTCCACTTT.

The chain links TRBV11-2 to TRBJ1-6; no firm D call. The V and J ends lost 1 base and 10 bases respectively, with 11 bases between them. The CDR3 is 14 amino acids. CDR1 and CDR2 (germline): SGHAT, FQNNGV. The CDR3 bases are TGTGCCAGCAGCTTAGGAGGGAAAGTCTCACCCCTCCACTTT. This codes for CASSLGGKVSPLHF.

V usage is TRBV18 and J usage is TRBJ2-2, with 8 bases lining up with TRBD2. Germline assignment: CDR1 KGHSH and CDR2 LQKENI. With V trimmed by 3 bases and J by 4 bases, 7 bases remained unmatched. CDR3 length: 16 residues. In DNA form, the CDR3 reads TGTGCCAGCTCACCGCAGCGGGGGACCTCCACCGGGGAGCTGTTTTTT. It codes for CASSPQRGTSTGELFF.

The chain joins TRBV19 to TRBJ2-2, with 7 bases identical to TRBD1. The V gene end was trimmed by 8 bases and the J gene end by 3 bases; junction bases not matched to a gene: 9. The germline V gene encodes CDR1 LNHDA and CDR2 SQIVND (reference sequence). The CDR3 has 15 residues. The CDR3 is CASSASGTDTGELFF. CDR3 coding DNA: TGTGCCAGTTCGGCCTCCGGGACAGACACCGGGGAGCTGTTTTTT.

The chain has TRBV9 and TRBJ2-4, with D unclear. Germline CDR1 SGDLS, CDR2 YYNGEE. There are 15 residues in the CDR3. Trimming stripped 2 bases from V and 15 bases from J, with 24 bases between. CDR3 sequence: CASSVADWPSPSMYF. The CDR3 DNA follows: TGTGCCAGCAGCGTTGCCGATTGGCCGTCACCCAGTATGTACTTC.

This clone has a single count. J is TRBJ2-7 and V is TRBV7-2; tentatively, D is TRBD2 (6 bases). Germline CDR1 SGHTA, CDR2 FQGNSA. This CDR3 region has 15 residues. The V end lost 5 bases, the J end lost 1 base, and 15 bases lay between the germline ends. CDR3 region: CASSPQEGSSYEQYF. CDR3 nucleotide sequence: TGTGCCAGCAGCCCCCAGGAGGGTTCTTCCTACGAGCAGTACTTC.

In DNA, the CDR3 is TGTGCCAGCAGCTACCCCCTTTGGACAGGGGGCAACAATGAGCAGTTCTTC. It translates to CASSYPLWTGGNNEQFF. The gene calls are TRBV7-2 and TRBJ2-1; 11 nucleotides align to TRBD1. This CDR3 contains 17 residues. With 4 bases clipped from V and 5 bases from J, the junction kept 10 bases outside the gene matches. Germline lookup yields CDR1 SGHTA and CDR2 FQGNSA.

The chain links TRBV12-3 or TRBV12-4 to TRBJ1-2, with 7 bases that match TRBD1. This CDR3 has 13 amino acids. J gave up 7 bases and V 5 bases, and 7 bases lay outside the gene matches. Here the CDR3 DNA reads TGTGCCAGCAGTACCGACAGGGCTTTTGGCTACACCTTC. Amino acid sequence: CASSTDRAFGYTF.